Shown below are 29 T cell receptor beta chains from a single sample sequenced in a study of T cells in Graves' hyperthyroidism and ophthalmopathy. Amplification targeted TCR beta CDR3 regions from RNA transcripts. First-round RT-PCR targeting the TCR CDR3 was performed with the HTBI primer set. One entry per CDR3 protein results from TCRdb running MiXCR on the multiplex PCR reads. The repertoire holds 600,000 or so distinct CDR3 sequences, with over 12% as singletons. Sequencing was carried out using blood. These receptors all stem from a woman between 18 and 29 years old with Graves' ophthalmopathy.

This clonotype was detected many times. The chain employs TRBV11-3 and TRBJ2-7, with D perhaps TRBD1 or TRBD2 (5 bases each). Trimming took off 4 bases at V and 7 bases at J, with 20 bases between the two ends. CDR3 length: 15 residues. The germline V gene encodes CDR1 SGHNT and CDR2 YENEEA. CDR3 loop: CASSSFRDGPREQYF. CDR3 DNA: TGTGCCAGCAGCTCATTCCGGGACGGACCTAGGGAGCAGTACTTC.

This clonotype has only a few counts. V and J are TRBV6-5 and TRBJ2-7; 8 nucleotides line up with TRBD1. CDR1 and CDR2 from the germline V gene are MNHEY and SVGAGI. V shed 2 bases, J shed 0 bases, and the junction held 12 bases outside the gene matches. The CDR3 runs to 18 residues. This CDR3 reads CASSYRTRQGPLSYEQYF. The CDR3 region has the DNA TGTGCCAGCAGTTACCGGACCCGACAGGGGCCTCTCTCCTACGAGCAGTACTTC.

The chain employs TRBV7-4 and TRBJ1-1; D ambiguous. Germline CDR1 SGHVT, CDR2 SQSDAQ. V lost 5 bases and J lost 2, with 9 bases in between. The CDR3 has 13 amino acids. CDR3 sequence (DNA): TGTGCCAGCAGCCGGGCGGCAAACACTGAAGCTTTCTTT. Encoded protein: CASSRAANTEAFF.

This clonotype showed up many times. The chain combines TRBV7-9 with TRBJ1-1; perhaps TRBD1 as D (5 bases). This CDR3 spans 12 amino acids. Germline V gives CDR1 SEHNR, CDR2 FQNEAQ (reference sequence). The V end lost 8 bases, the J end lost 11 bases, and 18 bases lay between the germline ends. The CDR3 loop reads CASVGPGPDAFF. CDR3 bases: TGTGCCAGCGTGGGACCGGGACCCGACGCTTTCTTT.

Ten or more counts support this clonotype. This sequence joins TRBV27 and TRBJ2-1, with D possibly being TRBD1 (5 bases). The germline V and J ends were trimmed by 3 bases and 1 base, with 13 bases remaining between them. The CDR3 has 16 residues. Germline CDR1 and CDR2: MNHEY and SMNVEV (reference sequence). CDR3 region: CASSLPDRLSYNEQFF. CDR3 nucleotide sequence: TGTGCCAGCAGTTTGCCCGACAGATTGTCCTACAATGAGCAGTTCTTC.

This clonotype was recorded at least ten times. The CDR3 here is CASSLIAGGDTQYF. Here the CDR3 DNA reads TGTGCCAGCAGCTTAATAGCGGGAGGAGATACGCAGTATTTT. The V call is TRBV7-9, the J call TRBJ2-3; 10 bases agree with TRBD2. V lost 2 bases and J lost 5; bases outside the gene matches: 1. CDR1 and CDR2 from the germline V gene are SEHNR and FQNEAQ (reference sequence). The CDR3 totals 14 residues.

The table lists this clonotype with a few counts. The chain combines TRBV19 with TRBJ1-5; D is possibly TRBD1 (5 bases). The CDR3 extends over 15 amino acids. Trimming stripped 0 bases from V and 1 base from J, with 7 bases between. Per the germline V gene, CDR1 is LNHDA and CDR2 is SQIVND (reference sequence). CDR3 amino acids: CASSIDRASNQPQHF. In DNA form, the CDR3 reads TGTGCCAGTAGTATAGACAGGGCGAGCAATCAGCCCCAGCATTTT.

This clonotype was seen many times. The chain uses TRBV7-2 and TRBJ2-6; D gene ambiguous. Trimming removed 2 bases from V and 0 bases from J, with 5 bases in between. Germline CDR1 and CDR2: SGHTA and FQGNSA. The CDR3 runs to 15 residues. CDR3 protein: CASSLWHSGANVLTF. The CDR3 DNA reads TGTGCCAGCAGCTTATGGCACTCTGGGGCCAACGTCCTGACTTTC.

This clonotype showed up just a few times. CDR3 residues: CAWSVRITSGREGNEQFF. In DNA form, the CDR3 reads TGTGCCTGGAGTGTTAGGATCACTAGCGGGAGGGAGGGGAATGAGCAGTTCTTC. V usage is TRBV30 and J usage is TRBJ2-1, with TRBD2 matching 13 bases. V lost 0 bases, J lost 7 bases, and 12 bases stayed unmatched. CDR3 length: 18 amino acids. The germline CDR1 and CDR2 sequences are GTSNPN and SVGIG (reference sequence).

The V call is TRBV12-3 or TRBV12-4, the J call TRBJ2-1, with 7 bases that match TRBD2. CDR3 length: 12 amino acids. With V trimmed by 5 bases and J by 10 bases, 5 bases remained unmatched. CDR3 in amino acids: CASSTAGGEQFF. CDR3 in DNA: TGTGCCAGCAGTACAGCCGGGGGGGAGCAGTTCTTC.

In its sample, this clonotype was seen many times. This CDR3 reads CASNHGDREGAEAFF. The CDR3 DNA sequence: TGTGCCAGCAACCATGGGGACAGAGAGGGAGCTGAAGCTTTCTTT. The V gene is TRBV2, the J gene TRBJ1-1, with 7 bases matching TRBD1. The junction had 14 bases not matched to a gene; V was cut back by 7 bases and J by 6 bases. Germline-derived CDR1 and CDR2 are SNHLY and FYNNEI. The CDR3 is 15 residues long.

This clonotype has ten or more counts. The V gene is TRBV11-3, the J gene TRBJ2-1; 8 nucleotides match TRBD2. The CDR3 extends over 16 amino acids. The germline gives CDR1 SGHNT, CDR2 YENEEA. V lost 4 bases and J lost 2; bases outside the gene matches: 7. The CDR3 is CASSSSGPLPYNEQFF. Written as DNA, the CDR3 is TGTGCCAGCAGCTCTAGCGGGCCCCTCCCCTACAATGAGCAGTTCTTC.

This clonotype showed up many times. J is TRBJ2-7 and V is TRBV15, with 7 positions matching TRBD1. After removal of 0 bases from V and 1 base from J, the junction contained 6 bases not matched to a gene. Germline lookup yields CDR1 LNHNV and CDR2 YYDKDF (reference sequence). The CDR3 contains 16 residues. The CDR3, as DNA: TGTGCCACCAGCAGAGATCTAGGGGACAGTTCCTACGAGCAGTACTTC. Its translation: CATSRDLGDSSYEQYF. Using reference TRBV15 and TRBJ2-7 for the parts outside the CDR3, the full variable domain is DAMVIQNPRYQVTQFGKPVTLSCSQTLNHNVMYWYQQKSSQAPKLLFHYYDKDFNNEADTPDNFQSRRPNTSFCFLDIRSPGLGDTAMYLCATSRDLGDSSYEQYFGPGTRLTVT.

This clonotype was detected ten times or more. This sequence joins TRBV3-1 and TRBJ1-1; no clear D. The V and J ends lost 3 bases and 1 base respectively, with 9 bases between them. The germline V gene has CDR1 LGHDT and CDR2 YNNKEL (reference sequence). This CDR3 has 14 residues. The CDR3 nucleotides are TGTGCCAGCAGCCAGGTGGTAGGGAACACTGAAGCTTTCTTT. Amino acids: CASSQVVGNTEAFF.

This clonotype was observed a single time. An end of the junction differs from the germline gene, which may be a read error. The chain links TRBV27 to TRBJ1-4, with D unresolved. The CDR3 consists of 13 residues. Germline loops: CDR1 MNHEY, CDR2 SMNVEV (reference sequence). The CDR3 is CASSLEGNEKLLF. The CDR3 DNA sequence: TGTGCCAGCAGTTTGGAAGGAAATGAAAAACTGCTTTTT.

This clonotype was observed many times. V usage is TRBV6-1 and J usage is TRBJ1-4; 7 bases are shared with TRBD1. Germline CDR1 and CDR2: MNHNS and SASEGT. The CDR3 runs 12 residues. V lost 6 bases and J lost 8; bases outside the gene matches: 3. CDR3 in DNA: TGTGCCAGCAGGCCCAGGGGGGAAAAACTGTTTTTT. It translates to CASRPRGEKLFF.

This clonotype was detected a few times. The rearrangement links TRBV6-1 to TRBJ2-3, with 12 bases that match TRBD2. The trim removed 6 bases at V and 0 bases at J, leaving 7 bases unmatched. The CDR3 length is 17 residues. Germline V lookup: CDR1 MNHNS, CDR2 SASEGT. CDR3 region: CASRGLAGQKSTDTQYF. CDR3 coding DNA: TGTGCCAGCAGAGGACTAGCGGGGCAAAAAAGCACAGATACGCAGTATTTT.

This clonotype was picked up many times. This chain links TRBV24-1 with TRBJ2-1; TRBD2 matches at 7 bases. CDR1 is KGHDR, CDR2 SFDVKD, per germline. Trimming took 10 bases from V and 7 from J; bases not matched to a gene: 15. CDR3 size: 15 residues. The CDR3 DNA follows: TGTGCCACTTCGGCGGGAGCAGGTATTGGGAATGAGCAGTTCTTC. Translating it yields CATSAGAGIGNEQFF.

This clonotype was counted a few times. The chain joins TRBV20-1 to TRBJ1-1, with a possible D match to TRBD1 (6 bases). Trimming removed 8 bases at V and 2 bases at J, with 12 bases between. The CDR3 runs to 12 residues. Germline CDR1 and CDR2: DFQATT and SNEGSKA (reference sequence). The CDR3 sequence: CSPRGPNTEAFF. For the CDR3, the DNA is TGCAGTCCCCGGGGGCCTAACACTGAAGCTTTCTTT.

This clonotype was found many times. The rearrangement joins TRBV28 to TRBJ1-1, with unresolved D. Germline assignment: CDR1 MDHEN and CDR2 SYDVKM. The CDR3 is 13 residues long. V dropped 3 bases and J dropped 6 bases, with 11 bases sitting between them. For the CDR3, the DNA is TGTGCCAGCAGTTTGGGAGGTGCGCCTGAAGCTTTCTTT. This codes for CASSLGGAPEAFF. Full variable domain (missing parts from reference TRBV28 and TRBJ1-1): DVKVTQSSRYLVKRTGEKVFLECVQDMDHENMFWYRQDPGLGLRLIYFSYDVKMKEKGDIPEGYSVSREKKERFSLILESASTNQTSMYLCASSLGGAPEAFFGQGTRLTVV.

The rearrangement joins TRBV5-5 to TRBJ2-3; 13 bases map to TRBD2. Germline V CDR1 and CDR2: SGHKS, YYEKEE (reference sequence). Unmatched junction bases numbered 4, after V lost 9 bases and J lost 6 bases. There are 13 residues in the CDR3. Here the CDR3 reads CATGLAGDDTQYF. The CDR3 coding sequence is TGTGCCACCGGACTAGCGGGAGACGATACGCAGTATTTT.

The rearrangement joins TRBV30 to TRBJ2-2, with a possible D match to TRBD2 (5 bases). This CDR3 region has 17 residues. Germline CDR1 GTSNPN, CDR2 SVGIG (reference sequence). V lost 0 bases, J lost 3 bases, and 17 bases lay in between. The chain's CDR3 is CAWSVGLRRVHTGELFF. In DNA, the CDR3 is TGTGCCTGGAGTGTAGGACTTAGGCGGGTACACACCGGGGAGCTGTTTTTT.

The table lists this clonotype with many counts. The chain has TRBV6-1 and TRBJ1-5; weak D call: TRBD1 (6 bases). Germline V CDR1 and CDR2: MNHNS, SASEGT. This CDR3 is built from 15 residues. V was trimmed by 6 bases and J by 5 bases, leaving 17 bases between them. CDR3 in DNA: TGTGCCAGCAGCCCGGTCCCCGGGGGCCATCAGCCCCAGCATTTT. This sequence encodes CASSPVPGGHQPQHF.

This clonotype showed up many times. V gene TRBV30 combines with J gene TRBJ2-1; D unclear. Between the trimmed V and J ends, which lost 0 bases and 6 bases, there was a span of 12 bases. The CDR3 runs 14 residues. Germline V gene sequence: CDR1 GTSNPN, CDR2 SVGIG (reference sequence). CDR3 coding DNA: TGTGCCTGGAGTGTACGGTCAGGTCTCAATGAGCAGTTCTTC. As protein: CAWSVRSGLNEQFF.

The chain uses TRBV19 and TRBJ1-2, with TRBD1 as a possible D gene (5 bases). V dropped 7 bases and J dropped 1 base, with 22 bases sitting between them. The CDR3 contains 17 residues. Germline V CDR1 and CDR2: LNHDA, SQIVND (reference sequence). CDR3 sequence: CASIGTTLLSVNYGYTF. The CDR3 DNA reads TGTGCCAGTATAGGGACGACTCTCCTATCGGTTAACTATGGCTACACCTTC.

As to this clonotype: A read error may be the cause here, since a much bigger clone is one base away. V is TRBV7-3 and J is TRBJ2-1, with unresolved D. The CDR3 length is 15 residues. The V gene's germline CDR1 is SGHTA and CDR2 FQGTGA. CDR3 sequence (DNA): TGTGCCAGCAGCCCGCCCGGTAGCTCCTACAATGAGCGGTTCTTC. This translates into CASSPPGSSYNERFF. The whole variable domain, remainder taken from reference TRBV7-3 and TRBJ2-1, is GAGVSQTPSNKVTEKGKYVELRCDPISGHTALYWYRQSLGQGPEFLIYFQGTGAADDSGLPNDRFFAVRPEGSVSTLKIQRTERGDSAVYLCASSPPGSSYNERFFGPGTRLTVL.

There are many counts of this clonotype. The chain is built from TRBV3-1 and TRBJ2-7; D may match TRBD1 or TRBD2 (5 bases each). This CDR3 spans 17 amino acids. V was trimmed by 5 bases and J by 7 bases, leaving 27 bases between them. The germline V gene encodes CDR1 LGHDT and CDR2 YNNKEL (reference sequence). CDR3 region: CASSRGIRTQGTREQYF. In DNA, the CDR3 is TGTGCCAGCAGCAGGGGAATCAGGACTCAGGGTACTAGAGAGCAGTACTTC.

This clonotype was recorded at least ten times. The chain recombines TRBV20-1 with TRBJ1-5; D is uncertain. Germline V gives CDR1 DFQATT, CDR2 SNEGSKA (reference sequence). The CDR3 loop spans 13 amino acids. Trimming left V 0 bases short and J 3 bases short, with 6 bases between. The CDR3 DNA reads as TGCAGTGCTAGAGACGACAACAATCAGCCCCAGCATTTT. Translation: CSARDDNNQPQHF.

In its sample, this clonotype was seen many times. The chain recombines TRBV7-3 with TRBJ2-3; a weak D match, TRBD1 (5 bases). The CDR3 totals 15 residues. The V end lost 2 bases, the J end lost 4 bases, and 13 bases lay between the germline ends. CDR1 is SGHTA and CDR2 is FQGTGA in the germline V gene. In DNA, the CDR3 is TGTGCCAGCAGCTTAGGGGCGGTGGCCGCAGATACGCAGTATTTT. It encodes CASSLGAVAADTQYF.